These 3 T cell receptor beta chains came from one sample sequenced in a study of lymphopenia after photon versus proton radiotherapy. TCRdb's table, derived via immunoSEQ multiplex PCR, lists solely in-frame clones and lacks some. The sample has 20,000 to 25,000 clones; around 84% are singletons. The sample consisted of peripheral blood, taken from a patient treated with photon-based radiotherapy. Every receptor here comes from a man aged 60 to 75 with pancreatic cancer.

The chain uses TRBV5-1 and TRBJ1-1; no clear D gene. Trimming took off 3 bases at V and 2 bases at J, with 11 bases between the two ends. This CDR3 comprises 14 residues. CDR1 is SGHRS, CDR2 YFSETQ, per germline. CDR3 residues: CASSSRISNTEAFF. DNA for the CDR3: TGCGCCAGCAGCTCGCGCATTTCAAACACTGAAGCTTTCTTT.

The V call is TRBV7-9, the J call TRBJ2-4, with D possibly TRBD2 on 5 matching bases. Germline V gene sequence: CDR1 SEHNR, CDR2 FQNEAQ (reference sequence). The V end lost 5 bases, the J end lost 1 base, and 9 bases lay between the germline ends. This CDR3 is 14 amino acids long. The CDR3 spells CASSLSGAKNIQYF. The CDR3 nucleotides are TGTGCCAGCAGCCTCTCGGGGGCCAAAAACATTCAGTACTTC.

V usage is TRBV5-4 and J usage is TRBJ1-2, with 11 nucleotides matching TRBD1. V lost 4 bases and J lost 2; bases outside the gene matches: 4. CDR3 length: 15 residues. Germline loops: CDR1 SGHNT, CDR2 YYREEE (reference sequence). The CDR3 sequence: CASSTRDRGNYGYTF. The CDR3 nucleotides read TGTGCCAGCAGCACGAGGGACAGGGGGAACTATGGCTACACCTTC.